This T cell receptor (beta chain) was recovered during a study of control samples from healthy donors and cancer patients. This table comes from immunoSEQ multiplex PCR, and its TCRdb copy is limited to in-frame clones, with some not included. The repertoire holds 180,000 or so clones, with 80% to 95% as singletons. This CDR3 region has 13 residues. Germline loops: CDR1 LNHDA, CDR2 SQIVND (reference sequence). With V trimmed by 10 bases and J by 3 bases, 8 bases remained unmatched. This TCR derives from a woman aged 60-75 years in good health. The sequenced material came from blood. This chain joins TRBV19 and TRBJ1-1; 7 nucleotides match TRBD1. The chain's CDR3 is CATNLGGYTEAFF. Here the CDR3 DNA reads TGTGCCACCAATTTAGGGGGCTACACTGAAGCTTTCTTT. The variable domain in full, with the rest retrieved from reference TRBV19 and TRBJ1-1, is DGGITQSPKYLFRKEGQNVTLSCEQNLNHDAMYWYRQDPGQGLRLIYYSQIVNDFQKGDIAEGYSVSREKKESFPLTVTSAQKNPTAFYLCATNLGGYTEAFFGQGTRLTVV.